The rows below give T cell receptor beta chains drawn from one sample of a study of regulatory T cells in long-lasting Graves disease. TCRdb reprocessed the multiplex PCR reads with MiXCR, giving one entry per CDR3 protein. Here the sample spans 400,000 to 500,000 distinct CDR3 sequences, 16% being singletons. The same sample was also studied in work on T cells in Graves' hyperthyroidism and ophthalmopathy.

The source material was peripheral blood mononuclear cells (PBMCs), sampled at new diagnosis, from a patient treated with antithyroid drugs. All receptors derive from a young woman with Graves disease. Each CDR3 is given with its conserved first and last residue. D genes are given only for firm matches. Part of the rows lack a size; the others show once, few, many or a class for expanded clones.

CASSGSGPSAYEQYF,TGTGCCAGCAGTGGTAGCGGGCCCTCTGCCTACGAGCAGTACTTC,many,TRBV2,TRBJ2-7,TRBD2
CASSQDPFVRNTIYF,TGTGCCAGCAGCCAAGATCCGTTCGTAAGGAACACCATATATTTT,few,TRBV14,TRBJ1-3,-
CASSYSGTGGTEAFF,TGTGCCAGCAGTTACTCCGGGACAGGTGGAACTGAAGCTTTCTTT,-,TRBV6-2/TRBV6-3,TRBJ1-1,TRBD1
CASSLSGVVKDTQYF,TGTGCCAGCAGTCTTAGCGGGGTCGTCAAAGATACGCAGTATTTT,many,TRBV7-2,TRBJ2-3,TRBD2
CASSLAGGPNLEQFF,TGTGCCAGCAGCTTAGCGGGAGGGCCCAATCTCGAGCAGTTCTTC,-,TRBV11-1,TRBJ2-1,TRBD2
CASSLEASGSADEQYF,TGTGCCAGCAGCTTGGAAGCTAGCGGGAGTGCCGACGAGCAGTACTTC,-,TRBV5-6,TRBJ2-7,TRBD2
CAWSRTSGRGEQFF,TGTGCCTGGAGCAGGACTAGCGGGAGAGGTGAGCAGTTCTTC,many,TRBV30,TRBJ2-1,TRBD2
CASSPGAISGANVLTF,TGTGCCAGCAGCCCCGGCGCAATCTCTGGGGCCAACGTCCTGACTTTC,many,TRBV28,TRBJ2-6,-
CASSVEVGYEQYF,TGTGCCAGCAGCGTAGAGGTGGGCTACGAGCAGTACTTC,many,TRBV9,TRBJ2-7,-
CATSDPRSAGETQYF,TGTGCCACCAGTGACCCAAGGTCCGCCGGGGAGACCCAGTACTTC,many,TRBV24-1,TRBJ2-5,-
CASSERGTRVSNQPQHF,TGTGCCAGCAGTGAACGGGGGACCCGGGTGAGCAATCAGCCCCAGCATTTT,many,TRBV6-1,TRBJ1-5,-
CASSENGQINYGYTF,TGTGCCAGCAGTGAGAACGGGCAGATTAACTATGGCTACACCTTC,many,TRBV6-1,TRBJ1-2,-
CSARDPRLAGAVDTQYF,TGCAGTGCTAGAGACCCCAGGCTAGCGGGAGCTGTAGATACGCAGTATTTT,many,TRBV20-1,TRBJ2-3,TRBD2
CASSPLDGANTGELFF,TGTGCCAGCTCACCCTTGGACGGAGCGAACACCGGGGAGCTGTTTTTT,-,TRBV18,TRBJ2-2,-
CASSRFWAGDRETQYF,TGTGCCAGCAGCCGCTTTTGGGCGGGAGATAGGGAGACCCAGTACTTC,-,TRBV28,TRBJ2-5,TRBD2
CSAPKTGTDTQYF,TGCAGTGCTCCAAAAACAGGGACAGATACGCAGTATTTT,many,TRBV20-1,TRBJ2-3,-
CASSQDGPDETQYF,TGTGCCAGCAGCCAAGACGGCCCGGACGAGACCCAGTACTTC,-,TRBV3-1,TRBJ2-5,-
CASRIGLAGGTGELFF,TGTGCCAGCAGAATCGGACTAGCGGGAGGCACCGGGGAGCTGTTTTTT,-,TRBV7-3,TRBJ2-2,TRBD2
CASAIMGTGEETQYF,TGTGCCAGCGCAATAATGGGGACAGGGGAAGAGACCCAGTACTTC,many,TRBV7-9,TRBJ2-5,TRBD1
CSVPHGRGRADTQYF,TGCAGCGTTCCTCACGGGAGGGGTAGGGCAGATACGCAGTATTTT,few,TRBV29-1,TRBJ2-3,TRBD2
CASSLEAIYGYTF,TGCGCCAGCAGCTTGGAAGCAATCTATGGCTACACCTTC,few,TRBV5-1,TRBJ1-2,-
CASSPGTGGSTEAFF,TGTGCCAGCAGTCCCGGGACAGGGGGGAGCACTGAAGCTTTCTTT,many,TRBV2,TRBJ1-1,TRBD1
CASSPPSGRAYNEQFF,TGTGCCAGCTCACCACCGAGCGGGAGGGCCTACAATGAGCAGTTCTTC,-,TRBV18,TRBJ2-1,TRBD2
CASSGDSHSSQETQYF,TGTGCCAGCAGTGGGGACAGCCATTCTTCCCAAGAGACCCAGTACTTC,many,TRBV6-1,TRBJ2-5,TRBD1
CASGWGTDTQYF,TGTGCCAGCGGGTGGGGCACAGATACGCAGTATTTT,once,TRBV28,TRBJ2-3,-
CAISEWGSSTGELFF,TGTGCCATCAGTGAGTGGGGGTCGAGCACCGGGGAGCTGTTTTTT,once,TRBV10-3,TRBJ2-2,-
CSARGGGVITEAFF,TGCAGTGCTAGGGGGGGAGGGGTTATTACTGAAGCTTTCTTT,many,TRBV20-1,TRBJ1-1,-
CASSSGGIRADTQYF,TGTGCCAGCAGCTCAGGGGGTATCCGTGCAGATACGCAGTATTTT,-,TRBV28,TRBJ2-3,TRBD1
CASSLEGIRVDEQYF,TGTGCCAGCAGCTTGGAAGGAATTCGTGTCGACGAGCAGTACTTC,many,TRBV5-4,TRBJ2-7,-
CASSLAQTGNGYTF,TGCGCCAGCAGCTTGGCCCAAACAGGAAATGGCTACACCTTC,-,TRBV5-1,TRBJ1-2,-
CSAGSGTYEQYF,TGCAGTGCAGGGAGCGGGACGTACGAGCAGTACTTC,-,TRBV20-1,TRBJ2-7,TRBD2
CASSLSGQSYEQYF,TGTGCCAGCAGTTTATCGGGACAGTCCTACGAGCAGTACTTC,many,TRBV27,TRBJ2-7,TRBD1
CASRIGGGSTDTQYF,TGTGCCAGCAGAATCGGGGGCGGGAGCACAGATACGCAGTATTTT,many,TRBV14,TRBJ2-3,-
CSASLMAGVETQYF,TGCAGTGCTAGCTTAATGGCGGGGGTCGAGACCCAGTACTTC,many,TRBV20-1,TRBJ2-5,TRBD2
CATSTGGDRFAGLNTEAFF,TGTGCCACCTCGACCGGAGGGGACAGGTTCGCTGGATTGAACACTGAAGCTTTCTTT,many,TRBV6-1,TRBJ1-1,TRBD1
CSARGHDYGYTF,TGCAGCGCTAGAGGACATGACTATGGCTACACCTTC,few,TRBV29-1,TRBJ1-2,-
CASRRGQGNTEAFF,TGTGCCAGCAGACGGGGACAGGGGAACACTGAAGCTTTCTTT,many,TRBV6-1,TRBJ1-1,TRBD1
CASSALAGAYNEQFF,TGTGCCAGCAGTGCCCTAGCGGGAGCCTACAATGAGCAGTTCTTC,many,TRBV27,TRBJ2-1,TRBD2
CASSLSSGPSYEQYF,TGTGCCAGCAGTTTATCTAGCGGACCATCCTACGAGCAGTACTTC,many,TRBV11-3,TRBJ2-7,TRBD2
CASKHNTGGAQPQHF,TGTGCCAGCAAACATAACACAGGGGGCGCACAGCCCCAGCATTTT,many,TRBV12-3/TRBV12-4,TRBJ1-5,TRBD1
CASSRTGTSNEQYF,TGTGCCAGCAGTAGAACCGGGACTAGCAACGAGCAGTACTTC,-,TRBV6-1,TRBJ2-7,TRBD2
CASSNIAGTGELFF,TGTGCCAGCAGTAATATTGCGGGCACCGGGGAGCTGTTTTTT,many,TRBV12-3/TRBV12-4,TRBJ2-2,-
CASSFASNEQFF,TGTGCCAGCAGCTTTGCTAGTAATGAGCAGTTCTTC,-,TRBV5-6,TRBJ2-1,-
CASSRDRTTYNEQFF,TGCGCCAGCAGCAGGGACAGGACGACCTACAATGAGCAGTTCTTC,many,TRBV5-1,TRBJ2-1,TRBD1
CASSSSLGGVGENIQYF,TGTGCCAGCAGTTCCTCCCTGGGGGGGGTGGGGGAAAACATTCAGTACTTC,-,TRBV28,TRBJ2-4,TRBD2
CASRSGATEAFF,TGTGCCAGTAGATCGGGGGCAACTGAAGCTTTCTTT,few,TRBV19,TRBJ1-1,-